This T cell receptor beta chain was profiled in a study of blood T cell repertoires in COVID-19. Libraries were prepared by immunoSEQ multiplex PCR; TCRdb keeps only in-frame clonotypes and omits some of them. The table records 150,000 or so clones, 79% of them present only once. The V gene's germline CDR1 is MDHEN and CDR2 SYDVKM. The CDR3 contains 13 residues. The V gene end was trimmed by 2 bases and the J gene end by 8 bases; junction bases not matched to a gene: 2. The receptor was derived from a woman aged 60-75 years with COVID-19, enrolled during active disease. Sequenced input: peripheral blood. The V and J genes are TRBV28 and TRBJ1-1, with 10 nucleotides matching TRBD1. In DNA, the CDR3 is TGTGCCAGCAGTTTAGGGGACAGGGGAGAAGCTTTCTTT. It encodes CASSLGDRGEAFF.